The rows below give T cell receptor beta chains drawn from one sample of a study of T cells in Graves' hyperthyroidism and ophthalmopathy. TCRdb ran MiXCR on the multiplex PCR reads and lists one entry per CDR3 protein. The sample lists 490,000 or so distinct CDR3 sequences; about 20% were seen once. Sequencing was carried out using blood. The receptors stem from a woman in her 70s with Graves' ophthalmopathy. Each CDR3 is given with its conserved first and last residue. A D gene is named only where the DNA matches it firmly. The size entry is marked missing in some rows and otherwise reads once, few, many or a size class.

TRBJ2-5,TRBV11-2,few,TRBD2,TGTGCCAGCAGCTCCCTCAAGGGTCCTAGCGGGATTCAAGAGACCCAGTACTTC,CASSSLKGPSGIQETQYF
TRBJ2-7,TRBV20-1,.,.,TGCAGTGCTAGCACGGGGCCGACCTACGAGCAGTACTTC,CSASTGPTYEQYF
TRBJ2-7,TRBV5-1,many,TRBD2,TGCGCCAGCAGCTTGGGACTAGCGGCCACCTACGAGCAGTACTTC,CASSLGLAATYEQYF
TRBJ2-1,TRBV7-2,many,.,TGTGCCAGCAGTCGACCAGAGGGGTACAATGAGCAGTTCTTC,CASSRPEGYNEQFF
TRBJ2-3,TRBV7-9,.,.,TGTGCCACCAAAAGTCGACGCCTCAGCACAGATACGCAGTATTTT,CATKSRRLSTDTQYF
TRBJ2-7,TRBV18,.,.,TGTGCCAGCTCACGGACTATGAGTAACTACGAGCAGTACTTC,CASSRTMSNYEQYF
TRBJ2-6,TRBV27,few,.,TGTGCCAGCAGTCTCCGGGGCTGGGGGGCTGGGGCCAACGTCCTGACTTTC,CASSLRGWGAGANVLTF
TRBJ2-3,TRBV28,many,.,TGTGCCAGCTGCTTGGGGGGAGAGGATACGCAGTATTTT,CASCLGGEDTQYF
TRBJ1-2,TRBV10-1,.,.,TGCGCCAGCAGTGAGGGCACAGGGCCACCCTATGGCTACACCTTC,CASSEGTGPPYGYTF
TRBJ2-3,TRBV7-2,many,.,TGTGCCAGCAGCTCCAGACGCACAGATACGCAGTATTTT,CASSSRRTDTQYF
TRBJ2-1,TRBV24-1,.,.,TGTGCCACCAGTGATTTTGAGGGGAAGAGGAAGTTCTTC,CATSDFEGKRKFF
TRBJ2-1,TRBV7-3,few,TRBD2,TGTGCCAGCAGCCCCTCTAGCGGGGGGGAGCAGTTCTTC,CASSPSSGGEQFF
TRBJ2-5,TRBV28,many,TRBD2,TGTGCCAGCGCCCGGGTGGCTAGCGGGAGTTTTGGAAAAGAGACCCAGTACTTC,CASARVASGSFGKETQYF
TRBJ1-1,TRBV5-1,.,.,TGCGCCAGCAGCTTGGCCCGAATTAATGAAGCTTTCTTT,CASSLARINEAFF
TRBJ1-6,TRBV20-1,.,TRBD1,TGCAGTGCTACCGGGACAGGGGGCTCACCCCTCCACTTT,CSATGTGGSPLHF
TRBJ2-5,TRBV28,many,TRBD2,TGTGCCAGCAGTATAATAGCGGGAGGGGAGACCCAGTACTTC,CASSIIAGGETQYF
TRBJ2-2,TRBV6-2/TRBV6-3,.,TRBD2,TGTGCCAGCAGTTTAGCCATCGGACTAGTGGGGGCCGGGGAGCTGTTTTTT,CASSLAIGLVGAGELFF
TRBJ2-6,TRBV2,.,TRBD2,TGTGCCAGCAGTGTAGGGTGGGTCGGGACTAGCGGGAGTGGGGGGGCCAACGTCCTGACTTTC,CASSVGWVGTSGSGGANVLTF
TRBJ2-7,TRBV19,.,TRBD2,TGTGCCAGTAGTGTCGCTAGCGGGATCTACGAGCAGTACTTC,CASSVASGIYEQYF
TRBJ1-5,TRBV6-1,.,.,TGTGCCAGCAGTCCGGACGTTCTGGGCAATCAGCCCCAGCATTTT,CASSPDVLGNQPQHF
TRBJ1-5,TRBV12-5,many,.,TGTGCTAGTGGTATCCAGGGTAGGGGCAATCAGCCCCAGCATTTT,CASGIQGRGNQPQHF
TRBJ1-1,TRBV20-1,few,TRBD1,TGCAGTGCTAGAGATCTCGGACAGGTGAACACTGAAGCTTTCTTT,CSARDLGQVNTEAFF
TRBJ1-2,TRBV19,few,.,TGTGCCAGTAGTATAGGTCGGAGCTATGGCTACACCTTC,CASSIGRSYGYTF